The 15 T cell receptor beta chains presented below share a single source sample, sequenced in a study of shared clonotypes between healthy human individuals. Method: immunoSEQ multiplex PCR; TCRdb's copy keeps in-frame clones and lacks some. The top ten hold about 13% of the sample, which has around 430,000 clones, about 76% seen once. Sequenced: PBMCs. The receptors shown here come from a woman aged 40 to 50 in good health. Some clones in this sample may be carry-over from other donors' samples.

The chain couples TRBV27 to TRBJ2-7, with 8 bases lining up with TRBD1. The CDR3 contains 14 residues. Germline V gene lookup returns CDR1 MNHEY and CDR2 SMNVEV (reference sequence). Trimming at V came to 6 bases and at J to 6 bases, leaving 10 bases not matched to a gene. The DNA of the CDR3 is TGTGCCAGCAGCCGACCGGGACAGGTATTCGAGCAGTACTTC. It translates to CASSRPGQVFEQYF.

V usage is TRBV29-1 and J usage is TRBJ1-4; no clear D gene. The CDR3 consists of 11 residues. V lost 5 bases and J 11 bases, leaving 12 bases between the germline ends. Germline CDR1 SQVTM, CDR2 ANQGSEA. Here the CDR3 reads CSVPMGRKLFF. The DNA for the CDR3 is TGCAGCGTTCCCATGGGTAGGAAACTGTTTTTT. The full variable domain, completed using reference TRBV29-1 and TRBJ1-4, is SAVISQKPSRDICQRGTSLTIQCQVDSQVTMMFWYRQQPGQSLTLIATANQGSEATYESGFVIDKFPISRPNLTFSTLTVSNMSPEDSSIYLCSVPMGRKLFFGSGTQLSVL.

Only a few counts were recorded for this clone. V and J are TRBV5-1 and TRBJ2-3; unclear D gene. The V gene lost 2 bases and the J gene lost 2 bases, with 12 bases spanning the gap. This CDR3 is 15 amino acids long. Germline V gene data show CDR1 as SGHRS and CDR2 as YFSETQ. The CDR3 sequence: CASSFSDGSTDTQYF. In DNA form, the CDR3 reads TGCGCCAGCAGCTTCTCGGACGGCTCCACAGATACGCAGTATTTT.

This clone came up a few times. The same CDR3 can be traced to other DNA sequences in this sample. The chain has TRBV20-1 and TRBJ2-3; D remains ambiguous. CDR1 DFQATT and CDR2 SNEGSKA come from the germline V gene (reference sequence). Trimming took 3 bases from V and 5 from J, leaving 6 bases between them. The CDR3 loop spans 11 amino acids. The CDR3 DNA sequence: TGCAGTGCTAGGCGAGGAGATACGCAGTATTTT. This translates into CSARRGDTQYF.

The chain joins TRBV2 to TRBJ2-1; TRBD2 matches 14 bases. The ends lost 6 bases at V and 16 bases at J; junction bases unmatched: 8. Germline CDR1 and CDR2: SNHLY and FYNNEI. This CDR3 has 13 amino acids. The chain's CDR3 is CASSPGTSGRVFF. Written as DNA, the CDR3 is TGTGCCAGCAGCCCTGGGACTAGCGGGAGAGTATTCTTC.

The V and J genes are TRBV6-1 and TRBJ2-5; D remains unclear. The CDR3 extends over 11 amino acids. V gave up 1 base and J gave up 7 bases, with 4 bases separating them. Germline V gene lookup returns CDR1 MNHNS and CDR2 SASEGT. Written as DNA, the CDR3 is TGTGCCAGCAGTGAAGATGGGACCCAGTACTTC. The encoded protein is CASSEDGTQYF.

The V call is TRBV7-2, the J call TRBJ2-1, with 14 bases identical to TRBD2. The V gene end was trimmed by 4 bases and the J gene end by 8 bases; junction bases not matched to a gene: 16. Germline lookup yields CDR1 SGHTA and CDR2 FQGNSA. CDR3 length: 19 residues. The CDR3 bases are TGTGCCAGCAGCTCTCCCGGGACTAGCGGGAGAGGGCGGATCGATGAGCAGTTCTTC. Translated, it gives CASSSPGTSGRGRIDEQFF.

V usage is TRBV10-3 and J usage is TRBJ2-1; a weak D match, TRBD1 (5 bases). Germline CDR1 reads ENHRY; CDR2 reads SYGVKD. Trimming removed 10 bases at V and 6 bases at J, with 16 bases between. The length of the CDR3 is 13 residues. CDR3 nucleotides: TGTGCCACTACTGGCGGTGGGGCCAATGAGCAGTTCTTC. The encoded protein is CATTGGGANEQFF.

The chain carries TRBV5-1 and TRBJ2-3, with 7 bases that match TRBD1. There are 16 residues in the CDR3. Germline V CDR1 and CDR2: SGHRS, YFSETQ. The V segment lost 5 bases and the J segment 0 bases; nucleotides outside the gene matches: 9. Here the CDR3 DNA reads TGCGCCAGCAGTTCAGGACAGGCAACTAGCACAGATACGCAGTATTTT. Its protein is CASSSGQATSTDTQYF.

V usage is TRBV5-1 and J usage is TRBJ2-3; D is unclear. CDR3 length: 11 residues. V was clipped by 6 bases and J by 5 bases, with 7 bases between them. Germline CDR1 and CDR2: SGHRS and YFSETQ. Here the CDR3 reads CASKTGDTQYF. Written as DNA, the CDR3 is TGCGCCAGCAAGACCGGAGATACGCAGTATTTT.

The CDR3 DNA reads as TGTGCCAGTAGTACGGGACAGGGTTCCACAGTTGGCCAGTACTTC. Translating it yields CASSTGQGSTVGQYF. The J gene is TRBJ2-5, the V gene TRBV19, with TRBD1 identical over 9 bases. The CDR3 sequence is 15 residues long. V trimming: 4 bases; J trimming: 10 bases; junction bases outside the gene matches: 13. CDR1 LNHDA and CDR2 SQIVND come from the germline V gene (reference sequence).

This chain joins TRBV2 and TRBJ2-5, with 8 bases that match TRBD1. In germline, CDR1 is SNHLY, CDR2 FYNNEI. The junction had 6 bases not matched to a gene; V was cut back by 4 bases and J by 5 bases. The CDR3 covers 14 residues. CDR3: CASSVRQGAETQYF. The CDR3 DNA reads TGTGCCAGCAGTGTTCGGCAGGGGGCGGAGACCCAGTACTTC.

CDR3 coding DNA: TGTGCCTGGAGTAGGACAGGGGTCGGAAACACCATATATTTT. This translates into CAWSRTGVGNTIYF. V usage is TRBV30 and J usage is TRBJ1-3; TRBD1 matches at 9 bases. V was pared by 2 bases and J by 4 bases, with 3 bases of the junction left unmatched. The germline V gene has CDR1 GTSNPN and CDR2 SVGIG (reference sequence). This CDR3 has 14 residues. The complete variable domain, with remaining parts taken from reference TRBV30 and TRBJ1-3, reads SQTIHQWPATLVQPVGSPLSLECTVEGTSNPNLYWYRQAAGRGLQLLFYSVGIGQISSEVPQNLSASRPQDRQFILSSKKLLLSDSGFYLCAWSRTGVGNTIYFGEGSWLTVV.

The rearrangement joins TRBV9 to TRBJ2-1; D remains unclear. V was pared by 4 bases and J by 7 bases, with 15 bases between. The germline CDR1 and CDR2 sequences are SGDLS and YYNGEE. This CDR3 is 14 amino acids long. The DNA for the CDR3 is TGTGCCAGCAGCCCGTTCTCGAGCTGGAATGAGCAGTTCTTC. This gives the protein CASSPFSSWNEQFF.

The chain employs TRBV7-9 and TRBJ1-1, with no clear D. Germline V lookup: CDR1 SEHNR, CDR2 FQNEAQ (reference sequence). The CDR3 is made up of 15 amino acids. Trimming cost V 1 base and J 1 base, with 10 bases left between them. The DNA of the CDR3 is TGTGCCAGCAGCTTAGATGGCAGGCCGAACACTGAAGCTTTCTTT. It specifies CASSLDGRPNTEAFF.